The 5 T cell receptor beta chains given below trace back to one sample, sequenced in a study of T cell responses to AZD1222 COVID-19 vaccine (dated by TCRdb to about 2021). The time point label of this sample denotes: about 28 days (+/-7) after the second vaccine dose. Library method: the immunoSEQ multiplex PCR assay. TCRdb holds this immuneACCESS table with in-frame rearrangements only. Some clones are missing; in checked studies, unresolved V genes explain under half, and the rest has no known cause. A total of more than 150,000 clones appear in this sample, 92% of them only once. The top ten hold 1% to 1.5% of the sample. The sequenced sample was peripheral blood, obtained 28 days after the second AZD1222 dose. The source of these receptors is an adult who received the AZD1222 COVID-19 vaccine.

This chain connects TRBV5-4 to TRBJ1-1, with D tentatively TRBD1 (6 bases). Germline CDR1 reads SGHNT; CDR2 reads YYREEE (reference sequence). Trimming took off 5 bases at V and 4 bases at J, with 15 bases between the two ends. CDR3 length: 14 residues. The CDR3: CASRPQGSLTEAFF. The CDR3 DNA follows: TGTGCCAGCAGACCACAGGGCAGTCTCACTGAAGCTTTCTTT.

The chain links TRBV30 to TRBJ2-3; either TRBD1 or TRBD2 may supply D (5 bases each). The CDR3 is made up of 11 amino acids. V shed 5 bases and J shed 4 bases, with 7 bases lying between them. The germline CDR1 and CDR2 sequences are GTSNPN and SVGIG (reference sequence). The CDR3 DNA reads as TGTGCCTGGGGGACGGCAGATACGCAGTATTTT. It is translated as CAWGTADTQYF.

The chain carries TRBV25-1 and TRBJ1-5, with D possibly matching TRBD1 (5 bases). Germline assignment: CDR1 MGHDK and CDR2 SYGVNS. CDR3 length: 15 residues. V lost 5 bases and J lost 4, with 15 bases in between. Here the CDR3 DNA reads TGTGCCAGCAGTCCAAATGGGGCGGTAAATCAGCCCCAGCATTTT. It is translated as CASSPNGAVNQPQHF.

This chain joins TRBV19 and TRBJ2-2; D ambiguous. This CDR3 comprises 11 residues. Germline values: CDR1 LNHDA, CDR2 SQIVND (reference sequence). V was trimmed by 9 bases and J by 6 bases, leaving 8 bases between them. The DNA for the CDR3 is TGTGCCAGCAAGGGCCCCGGGGAGCTGTTTTTT. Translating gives CASKGPGELFF.

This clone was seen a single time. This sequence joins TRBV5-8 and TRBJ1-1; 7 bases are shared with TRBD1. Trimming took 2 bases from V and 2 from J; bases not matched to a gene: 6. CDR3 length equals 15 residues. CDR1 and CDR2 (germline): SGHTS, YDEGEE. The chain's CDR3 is CASSFPGTVNTEAFF. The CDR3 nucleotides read TGTGCCAGCAGCTTTCCCGGGACAGTCAACACTGAAGCTTTCTTT.